This TCR beta chain was recovered during a study of blood T cell repertoires in COVID-19. Turning to the study itself: Samples representing acute and convalescent COVID-19 were sourced from the United States, Italy and Spain. In each case, the material was cDNA or gDNA derived from T cells, B-cell-depleted T cells, or PBMCs.

Germline-derived CDR1 and CDR2 are LNHDA and SQIVND (reference sequence). The CDR3 length is 16 residues. V lost 6 bases, J lost 6 bases, and 24 bases lay in between. How the authors handled the data: Amplification from reference gene primers served as the basis for estimated nucleated cell counts. The assay was immunoSEQ multiplex PCR, and TCRdb's table has in-frame clones only and misses some. The D gene and trimming were derived from the DNA, and the V and J assignments and clone size from that table. The data contain approximately 90,000 clones, less than 90% of them singletons. The J gene is TRBJ2-7, the V gene TRBV19; TRBD2 is a possible D gene (5 bases). The clonotype comes from a man between 60 and 75 years old with acute or convalescent COVID-19. Material: peripheral blood. In nucleotides, the CDR3 is TGTGCCAGTAGCCCCCGGCTGGCTAGCCAGAAGGGCGAGCAGTACTTC. It translates to CASSPRLASQKGEQYF.